This T cell receptor (beta chain) stems from a study of blood T cell repertoires in COVID-19. Original processing methods: The assay estimated nucleated cells by amplifying reference gene primers. The repertoire was sequenced with immunoSEQ multiplex PCR; TCRdb's copy has only in-frame clones and lacks some. Clonal size and the V and J genes are those of that table, whereas D and trimming came from the DNA. The sample lists tens of thousands of clones, around 80% occurring once. V was pared by 2 bases and J by 3 bases, with 18 bases between. Germline values: CDR1 SGDLS, CDR2 YYNGEE. The CDR3 loop spans 17 amino acids.

The chain recombines TRBV9 with TRBJ2-1; D perhaps matches TRBD2 (6 bases). Sequences were obtained from peripheral blood. The clonotype was recovered from a man aged 60 to 75 with active or convalescent COVID-19. The CDR3 spells CASSVKGGRNIYNEQFF. Here the CDR3 DNA reads TGTGCCAGCAGCGTGAAGGGAGGACGCAACATCTACAATGAGCAGTTCTTC. Combining the CDR3 with reference TRBV9 and TRBJ2-1 gives the whole variable domain DSGVTQTPKHLITATGQRVTLRCSPRSGDLSVYWYQQSLDQGLQFLIQYYNGEERAKGNILERFSAQQFPDLHSELNLSSLELGDSALYFCASSVKGGRNIYNEQFFGPGTRLTVL.